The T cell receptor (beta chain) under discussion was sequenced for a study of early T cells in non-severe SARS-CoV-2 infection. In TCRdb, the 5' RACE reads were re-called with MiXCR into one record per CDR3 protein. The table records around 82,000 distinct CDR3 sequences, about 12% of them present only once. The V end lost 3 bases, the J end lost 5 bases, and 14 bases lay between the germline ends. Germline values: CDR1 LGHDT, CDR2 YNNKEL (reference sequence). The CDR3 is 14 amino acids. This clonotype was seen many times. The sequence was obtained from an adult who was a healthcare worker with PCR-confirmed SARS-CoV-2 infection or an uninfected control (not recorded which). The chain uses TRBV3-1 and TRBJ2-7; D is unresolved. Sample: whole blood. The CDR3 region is CASSHPYLEHEQYF. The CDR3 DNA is TGTGCCAGCAGCCACCCTTACCTAGAGCACGAGCAGTACTTC.